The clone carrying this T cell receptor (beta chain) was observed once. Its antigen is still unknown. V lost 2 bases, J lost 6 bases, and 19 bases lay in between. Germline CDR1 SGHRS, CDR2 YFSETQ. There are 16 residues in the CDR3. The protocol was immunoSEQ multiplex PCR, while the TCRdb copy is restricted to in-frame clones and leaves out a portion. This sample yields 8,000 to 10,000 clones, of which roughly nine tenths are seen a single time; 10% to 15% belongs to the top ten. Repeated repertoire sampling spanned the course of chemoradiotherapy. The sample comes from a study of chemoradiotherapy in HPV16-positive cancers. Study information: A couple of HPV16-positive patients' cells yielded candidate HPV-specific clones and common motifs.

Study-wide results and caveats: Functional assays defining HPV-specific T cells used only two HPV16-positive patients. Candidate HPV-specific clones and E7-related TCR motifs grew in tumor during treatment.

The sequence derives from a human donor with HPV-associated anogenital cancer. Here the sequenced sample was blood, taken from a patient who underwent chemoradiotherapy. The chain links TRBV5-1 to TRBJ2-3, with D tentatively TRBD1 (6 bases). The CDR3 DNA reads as TGCGCCAGCAGCTTAATGGGTGGCGCAGGGGCGGATACGCAGTATTTT. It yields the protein CASSLMGGAGADTQYF.